The 23 T cell receptor beta chains below were found in one sample sequenced in a study of T-cell reconstitution after alpha-beta-depleted transplantation in children. A library of TCRbeta sequences, prepared with unique molecular identifiers, was generated. MiXCR, applied by TCRdb to the PCR reads, yields one record per CDR3 protein. The table lists about 110,000 distinct CDR3 sequences, approximately 10% of them singletons. Sequences were derived from PBMCs from the stem cell graft donor, sampled from the stem cell graft. These receptors were collected from a human donor who donated a stem cell graft to a child with acute lymphoblastic leukemia.

This clonotype was counted ten times or more. This rearrangement joins TRBV6-5 to TRBJ2-1; TRBD1 might be the D (6 bases). Germline lookup yields CDR1 MNHEY and CDR2 SVGAGI. The V gene lost 4 bases and the J gene lost 8 bases, with 18 bases spanning the gap. The CDR3 is 15 residues long. The CDR3 here is CASSCLRDTLDEQFF. As DNA, the CDR3 is TGTGCCAGCAGTTGCCTCCGGGACACCTTGGATGAGCAGTTCTTC.

This clonotype was counted many times. V and J are TRBV7-2 and TRBJ2-7, with 11 nucleotides matching TRBD1. Unmatched junction bases numbered 8, after V lost 4 bases and J lost 6 bases. The CDR3 runs 15 residues. Germline V gives CDR1 SGHTA, CDR2 FQGNSA. CDR3 amino acids: CASSSSGGTGGEQYF. The CDR3 DNA reads TGTGCCAGCAGCTCCTCCGGCGGGACAGGGGGCGAGCAGTACTTC.

At least ten counts were recorded for this clonotype. J is TRBJ2-7 and V is TRBV29-1, with 16 nucleotides matching TRBD2. Germline CDR1 is SQVTM and CDR2 is ANQGSEA. The trim removed 6 bases at V and 1 base at J, leaving 6 bases unmatched. The CDR3 runs to 16 residues. As DNA, the CDR3 is TGCAGCGTGAAGGGACTAGCGGGAGGGATTTCCTACGAGCAGTACTTC. Translation: CSVKGLAGGISYEQYF.

This clonotype was counted many times. The V call is TRBV12-3 or TRBV12-4, the J call TRBJ2-2; D ambiguous. This CDR3 spans 15 amino acids. The germline V and J ends were trimmed by 2 bases and 0 bases, with 7 bases remaining between them. The CDR3 here is CASSLRQPNTGELFF. The CDR3 coding sequence is TGTGCCAGCAGTTTAAGGCAGCCGAACACCGGGGAGCTGTTTTTT.

This clonotype has a count of ten or more. This chain joins TRBV20-1 and TRBJ2-3, with a tentative D call TRBD2 (6 bases). The CDR3 consists of 14 residues. In germline, CDR1 is DFQATT, CDR2 SNEGSKA (reference sequence). V was cut by 3 bases and J by 4 bases, with 14 bases left in between. For the CDR3, the DNA is TGCAGTGCTAGCGTCCCGGGAGCTCCAGATACGCAGTATTTT. Translated: CSASVPGAPDTQYF.

This clonotype has a count of ten or more. The J gene is TRBJ1-1, the V gene TRBV5-1; no clear D. Trimming stripped 4 bases from V and 5 bases from J, with 15 bases between. Per the germline V gene, CDR1 is SGHRS and CDR2 is YFSETQ. This CDR3 spans 14 amino acids. For the CDR3, the DNA is TGCGCCAGCAGCCTAGACGGGGATATAACTGAAGCTTTCTTT. It yields the protein CASSLDGDITEAFF.

V usage is TRBV18 and J usage is TRBJ1-5; D gene uncertain. V was cut by 1 base and J by 6 bases, with 10 bases left in between. Germline lookup yields CDR1 KGHSH and CDR2 LQKENI. This CDR3 spans 14 amino acids. The CDR3 sequence: CASSPLSRGQPQHF. The DNA for the CDR3 is TGTGCCAGCTCACCACTATCTCGCGGTCAGCCCCAGCATTTT.

This clonotype was counted ten times or more. The CDR3 here is CSVPFGEAYNEQFF. Here the CDR3 DNA reads TGCAGCGTTCCCTTCGGAGAGGCCTACAATGAGCAGTTCTTC. The chain links TRBV29-1 to TRBJ2-1; D is ambiguous. V lost 5 bases, J lost 2 bases, and 13 bases lay in between. CDR1 SQVTM and CDR2 ANQGSEA come from the germline V gene. The CDR3 is made up of 14 amino acids.

This clonotype was counted ten times or more. This chain links TRBV7-3 with TRBJ2-1, with 11 nucleotides matching TRBD2. Trimming cost V 5 bases and J 5 bases; bases outside gene matches: 11. CDR1 is SGHTA, CDR2 FQGTGA, per germline. The CDR3 totals 17 residues. CDR3 bases: TGTGCCAGCAGCCTGGGGGTAGCGGGAGGGACTAACAATGAGCAGTTCTTC. Translating it yields CASSLGVAGGTNNEQFF.

This clonotype was seen many times. V gene TRBV5-6 combines with J gene TRBJ1-1; possibly TRBD1 for D (5 bases). V was trimmed by 1 base and J by 2 bases, leaving 9 bases between them. CDR3 length: 14 amino acids. Per the germline V gene, CDR1 is SGHDT and CDR2 is YYEEEE. CDR3 sequence reads: CASSLNRLNTEAFF. CDR3 nucleotide sequence: TGTGCCAGCAGCTTGAACAGGTTAAACACTGAAGCTTTCTTT. Using reference TRBV5-6 and TRBJ1-1 for the parts outside the CDR3, the full variable domain is DAGVTQSPTHLIKTRGQQVTLRCSPKSGHDTVSWYQQALGQGPQFIFQYYEEEERQRGNFPDRFSGHQFPNYSSELNVNALLLGDSALYLCASSLNRLNTEAFFGQGTRLTVV.

This clonotype was seen ten or more times. The DNA for the CDR3 is TGTGCCAGCAGCGTAGCAGGGGATGGGGGTTCACCCCTCCACTTT. Residues: CASSVAGDGGSPLHF. This sequence joins TRBV9 and TRBJ1-6; possible D gene TRBD1, 6 bases. Looked up from germline, CDR1 is SGDLS and CDR2 is YYNGEE. V was trimmed by 0 bases and J by 9 bases, leaving 13 bases between them. CDR3 length: 15 amino acids.

This clonotype came up many times. V and J are TRBV12-3 or TRBV12-4 and TRBJ1-6; D possibly corresponds to TRBD1 (5 bases). The CDR3 length is 16 residues. The germline V and J ends were trimmed by 2 bases and 9 bases, with 17 bases remaining between them. The chain's CDR3 is CASSLRGGGVGSPLHF. The CDR3 nucleotides are TGTGCCAGCAGTTTAAGGGGTGGAGGGGTCGGTTCACCCCTCCACTTT.

This clonotype was detected many times. This chain connects TRBV7-6 to TRBJ1-1, with D perhaps TRBD1 (6 bases). CDR1 is SGHVS, CDR2 FNYEAQ, per germline. The germline V and J ends were trimmed by 1 base and 0 bases, with 12 bases remaining between them. This CDR3 has 16 amino acids. Here the CDR3 DNA reads TGTGCCAGCAGCTTAGGCATACAGGGAGTGAACACTGAAGCTTTCTTT. This codes for CASSLGIQGVNTEAFF.

Ten or more counts support this clonotype. CDR3 sequence: CASSRSGRALDEQFF. The CDR3 nucleotides read TGTGCCAGCAGTAGGAGCGGGAGGGCCTTGGATGAGCAGTTCTTC. V usage is TRBV12-3 or TRBV12-4 and J usage is TRBJ2-1, with 10 bases matching TRBD2. V trimming: 5 bases; J trimming: 8 bases; junction bases outside the gene matches: 9. CDR3 length equals 15 residues.

This clonotype was seen ten or more times. V gene TRBV7-9 combines with J gene TRBJ2-5; 12 bases line up with TRBD2. After removal of 7 bases from V and 4 bases from J, the junction contained 7 bases not matched to a gene. The CDR3 is 15 residues long. The germline V gene encodes CDR1 SEHNR and CDR2 FQNEAQ (reference sequence). CDR3: CASNYLAGGLETQYF. CDR3 in DNA: TGTGCCAGCAACTACCTAGCGGGGGGGCTAGAGACCCAGTACTTC. Based on the CDR3 plus reference TRBV7-9 and TRBJ2-5, the full variable domain is DTGVSQNPRHKITKRGQNVTFRCDPISEHNRLYWYRQTLGQGPEFLTYFQNEAQLEKSRLLSDRFSAERPKGSFSTLEIQRTEQGDSAMYLCASNYLAGGLETQYFGPGTRLLVL.

This clonotype was observed many times. This chain uses TRBV6-7 with TRBJ2-1; 10 bases map to TRBD1. TRBV6-7 is placed among ORFs of uncertain function. Trimming at V came to 8 bases and at J to 9 bases, leaving 10 bases not matched to a gene. The CDR3 consists of 14 residues. Here the CDR3 reads CASLGRQGASEQFF. DNA of the CDR3: TGTGCCAGCCTCGGCAGACAGGGGGCGAGTGAGCAGTTCTTC.

V is TRBV7-3 and J is TRBJ1-1; the D gene is possibly TRBD1 (5 bases). Germline V gives CDR1 SGHTA, CDR2 FQGTGA. V dropped 5 bases and J dropped 6 bases, with 22 bases sitting between them. The CDR3 is made up of 16 amino acids. The CDR3 loop reads CASSPPPSPVGAEAFF. The DNA for the CDR3 is TGTGCCAGCAGCCCACCCCCGTCCCCAGTGGGGGCTGAAGCTTTCTTT. Drawing the rest from reference TRBV7-3 and TRBJ1-1, the complete variable domain is GAGVSQTPSNKVTEKGKYVELRCDPISGHTALYWYRQSLGQGPEFLIYFQGTGAADDSGLPNDRFFAVRPEGSVSTLKIQRTERGDSAVYLCASSPPPSPVGAEAFFGQGTRLTVV.

In its sample, this clonotype was seen many times. This chain uses TRBV6-5 with TRBJ1-5; TRBD1 might be the D (6 bases). This CDR3 region has 14 residues. V was clipped by 4 bases and J by 6 bases, with 13 bases between them. Looked up from germline, CDR1 is MNHEY and CDR2 is SVGAGI. The CDR3 bases are TGTGCCAGCAGTTTAACAGGGTCCGGTCAGCCCCAGCATTTT. Its protein product is CASSLTGSGQPQHF.

With respect to this clonotype: At one end the junction does not follow the germline gene, possibly because of a read error. The chain employs TRBV5-1 and TRBJ2-7; D may match TRBD1 or TRBD2 (5 bases each). This CDR3 is 13 amino acids long. Germline assignment: CDR1 SGHRS and CDR2 YFSETQ. The CDR3 nucleotides are TGCGCCAGCAGCTTATCTAACGGGGACGACCAGTACTTC. This sequence encodes CASSLSNGDDQYF.

This clonotype was counted many times. This chain joins TRBV7-2 and TRBJ2-2; D remains ambiguous. The length of the CDR3 is 14 residues. Between the trimmed V and J ends, which lost 5 bases and 1 base, there was a span of 8 bases. Germline CDR1 reads SGHTA; CDR2 reads FQGNSA. DNA for the CDR3: TGTGCCAGCAGCGAAGGCTGGAACACCGGGGAGCTGTTTTTT. Its translation is CASSEGWNTGELFF.

Ten or more counts support this clonotype. The chain couples TRBV11-2 to TRBJ2-6; TRBD1 aligns across 11 bases. The length of the CDR3 is 19 residues. Trimming removed 2 bases from V and 4 bases from J; junction bases left unmatched: 10. CDR1 is SGHAT, CDR2 FQNNGV, per germline. CDR3 in DNA: TGTGCCAGCAGCTTAATCCCCGGACAGGGGGCGTTGGGGGCCAACGTCCTGACTTTC. Translation gives CASSLIPGQGALGANVLTF.

The sample holds many counts of this clonotype. This chain joins TRBV7-2 and TRBJ1-4; D is uncertain. Germline V gene lookup returns CDR1 SGHTA and CDR2 FQGNSA. Trimming cost V 1 base and J 5 bases, with 8 bases left between them. The CDR3 spans 14 residues. CDR3 in DNA: TGTGCCAGCAGCTTAGAGACTAGAAATGAAAAACTGTTTTTT. It encodes CASSLETRNEKLFF. The full variable domain, its missing parts supplied by reference TRBV7-2 and TRBJ1-4, is GAGVSQSPSNKVTEKGKDVELRCDPISGHTALYWYRQSLGQGLEFLIYFQGNSAPDKSGLPSDRFSAERTGGSVSTLTIQRTQQEDSAVYLCASSLETRNEKLFFGSGTQLSVL.

The chain uses TRBV29-1 and TRBJ2-7; 10 bases agree with TRBD1. This CDR3 is built from 13 residues. The V segment lost 6 bases and the J segment 5 bases; nucleotides outside the gene matches: 7. The V gene's germline CDR1 is SQVTM and CDR2 ANQGSEA. In DNA, the CDR3 is TGCAGCGTACCCGGACAGGGGGAGCACGAGCAGTACTTC. Its protein product is CSVPGQGEHEQYF.